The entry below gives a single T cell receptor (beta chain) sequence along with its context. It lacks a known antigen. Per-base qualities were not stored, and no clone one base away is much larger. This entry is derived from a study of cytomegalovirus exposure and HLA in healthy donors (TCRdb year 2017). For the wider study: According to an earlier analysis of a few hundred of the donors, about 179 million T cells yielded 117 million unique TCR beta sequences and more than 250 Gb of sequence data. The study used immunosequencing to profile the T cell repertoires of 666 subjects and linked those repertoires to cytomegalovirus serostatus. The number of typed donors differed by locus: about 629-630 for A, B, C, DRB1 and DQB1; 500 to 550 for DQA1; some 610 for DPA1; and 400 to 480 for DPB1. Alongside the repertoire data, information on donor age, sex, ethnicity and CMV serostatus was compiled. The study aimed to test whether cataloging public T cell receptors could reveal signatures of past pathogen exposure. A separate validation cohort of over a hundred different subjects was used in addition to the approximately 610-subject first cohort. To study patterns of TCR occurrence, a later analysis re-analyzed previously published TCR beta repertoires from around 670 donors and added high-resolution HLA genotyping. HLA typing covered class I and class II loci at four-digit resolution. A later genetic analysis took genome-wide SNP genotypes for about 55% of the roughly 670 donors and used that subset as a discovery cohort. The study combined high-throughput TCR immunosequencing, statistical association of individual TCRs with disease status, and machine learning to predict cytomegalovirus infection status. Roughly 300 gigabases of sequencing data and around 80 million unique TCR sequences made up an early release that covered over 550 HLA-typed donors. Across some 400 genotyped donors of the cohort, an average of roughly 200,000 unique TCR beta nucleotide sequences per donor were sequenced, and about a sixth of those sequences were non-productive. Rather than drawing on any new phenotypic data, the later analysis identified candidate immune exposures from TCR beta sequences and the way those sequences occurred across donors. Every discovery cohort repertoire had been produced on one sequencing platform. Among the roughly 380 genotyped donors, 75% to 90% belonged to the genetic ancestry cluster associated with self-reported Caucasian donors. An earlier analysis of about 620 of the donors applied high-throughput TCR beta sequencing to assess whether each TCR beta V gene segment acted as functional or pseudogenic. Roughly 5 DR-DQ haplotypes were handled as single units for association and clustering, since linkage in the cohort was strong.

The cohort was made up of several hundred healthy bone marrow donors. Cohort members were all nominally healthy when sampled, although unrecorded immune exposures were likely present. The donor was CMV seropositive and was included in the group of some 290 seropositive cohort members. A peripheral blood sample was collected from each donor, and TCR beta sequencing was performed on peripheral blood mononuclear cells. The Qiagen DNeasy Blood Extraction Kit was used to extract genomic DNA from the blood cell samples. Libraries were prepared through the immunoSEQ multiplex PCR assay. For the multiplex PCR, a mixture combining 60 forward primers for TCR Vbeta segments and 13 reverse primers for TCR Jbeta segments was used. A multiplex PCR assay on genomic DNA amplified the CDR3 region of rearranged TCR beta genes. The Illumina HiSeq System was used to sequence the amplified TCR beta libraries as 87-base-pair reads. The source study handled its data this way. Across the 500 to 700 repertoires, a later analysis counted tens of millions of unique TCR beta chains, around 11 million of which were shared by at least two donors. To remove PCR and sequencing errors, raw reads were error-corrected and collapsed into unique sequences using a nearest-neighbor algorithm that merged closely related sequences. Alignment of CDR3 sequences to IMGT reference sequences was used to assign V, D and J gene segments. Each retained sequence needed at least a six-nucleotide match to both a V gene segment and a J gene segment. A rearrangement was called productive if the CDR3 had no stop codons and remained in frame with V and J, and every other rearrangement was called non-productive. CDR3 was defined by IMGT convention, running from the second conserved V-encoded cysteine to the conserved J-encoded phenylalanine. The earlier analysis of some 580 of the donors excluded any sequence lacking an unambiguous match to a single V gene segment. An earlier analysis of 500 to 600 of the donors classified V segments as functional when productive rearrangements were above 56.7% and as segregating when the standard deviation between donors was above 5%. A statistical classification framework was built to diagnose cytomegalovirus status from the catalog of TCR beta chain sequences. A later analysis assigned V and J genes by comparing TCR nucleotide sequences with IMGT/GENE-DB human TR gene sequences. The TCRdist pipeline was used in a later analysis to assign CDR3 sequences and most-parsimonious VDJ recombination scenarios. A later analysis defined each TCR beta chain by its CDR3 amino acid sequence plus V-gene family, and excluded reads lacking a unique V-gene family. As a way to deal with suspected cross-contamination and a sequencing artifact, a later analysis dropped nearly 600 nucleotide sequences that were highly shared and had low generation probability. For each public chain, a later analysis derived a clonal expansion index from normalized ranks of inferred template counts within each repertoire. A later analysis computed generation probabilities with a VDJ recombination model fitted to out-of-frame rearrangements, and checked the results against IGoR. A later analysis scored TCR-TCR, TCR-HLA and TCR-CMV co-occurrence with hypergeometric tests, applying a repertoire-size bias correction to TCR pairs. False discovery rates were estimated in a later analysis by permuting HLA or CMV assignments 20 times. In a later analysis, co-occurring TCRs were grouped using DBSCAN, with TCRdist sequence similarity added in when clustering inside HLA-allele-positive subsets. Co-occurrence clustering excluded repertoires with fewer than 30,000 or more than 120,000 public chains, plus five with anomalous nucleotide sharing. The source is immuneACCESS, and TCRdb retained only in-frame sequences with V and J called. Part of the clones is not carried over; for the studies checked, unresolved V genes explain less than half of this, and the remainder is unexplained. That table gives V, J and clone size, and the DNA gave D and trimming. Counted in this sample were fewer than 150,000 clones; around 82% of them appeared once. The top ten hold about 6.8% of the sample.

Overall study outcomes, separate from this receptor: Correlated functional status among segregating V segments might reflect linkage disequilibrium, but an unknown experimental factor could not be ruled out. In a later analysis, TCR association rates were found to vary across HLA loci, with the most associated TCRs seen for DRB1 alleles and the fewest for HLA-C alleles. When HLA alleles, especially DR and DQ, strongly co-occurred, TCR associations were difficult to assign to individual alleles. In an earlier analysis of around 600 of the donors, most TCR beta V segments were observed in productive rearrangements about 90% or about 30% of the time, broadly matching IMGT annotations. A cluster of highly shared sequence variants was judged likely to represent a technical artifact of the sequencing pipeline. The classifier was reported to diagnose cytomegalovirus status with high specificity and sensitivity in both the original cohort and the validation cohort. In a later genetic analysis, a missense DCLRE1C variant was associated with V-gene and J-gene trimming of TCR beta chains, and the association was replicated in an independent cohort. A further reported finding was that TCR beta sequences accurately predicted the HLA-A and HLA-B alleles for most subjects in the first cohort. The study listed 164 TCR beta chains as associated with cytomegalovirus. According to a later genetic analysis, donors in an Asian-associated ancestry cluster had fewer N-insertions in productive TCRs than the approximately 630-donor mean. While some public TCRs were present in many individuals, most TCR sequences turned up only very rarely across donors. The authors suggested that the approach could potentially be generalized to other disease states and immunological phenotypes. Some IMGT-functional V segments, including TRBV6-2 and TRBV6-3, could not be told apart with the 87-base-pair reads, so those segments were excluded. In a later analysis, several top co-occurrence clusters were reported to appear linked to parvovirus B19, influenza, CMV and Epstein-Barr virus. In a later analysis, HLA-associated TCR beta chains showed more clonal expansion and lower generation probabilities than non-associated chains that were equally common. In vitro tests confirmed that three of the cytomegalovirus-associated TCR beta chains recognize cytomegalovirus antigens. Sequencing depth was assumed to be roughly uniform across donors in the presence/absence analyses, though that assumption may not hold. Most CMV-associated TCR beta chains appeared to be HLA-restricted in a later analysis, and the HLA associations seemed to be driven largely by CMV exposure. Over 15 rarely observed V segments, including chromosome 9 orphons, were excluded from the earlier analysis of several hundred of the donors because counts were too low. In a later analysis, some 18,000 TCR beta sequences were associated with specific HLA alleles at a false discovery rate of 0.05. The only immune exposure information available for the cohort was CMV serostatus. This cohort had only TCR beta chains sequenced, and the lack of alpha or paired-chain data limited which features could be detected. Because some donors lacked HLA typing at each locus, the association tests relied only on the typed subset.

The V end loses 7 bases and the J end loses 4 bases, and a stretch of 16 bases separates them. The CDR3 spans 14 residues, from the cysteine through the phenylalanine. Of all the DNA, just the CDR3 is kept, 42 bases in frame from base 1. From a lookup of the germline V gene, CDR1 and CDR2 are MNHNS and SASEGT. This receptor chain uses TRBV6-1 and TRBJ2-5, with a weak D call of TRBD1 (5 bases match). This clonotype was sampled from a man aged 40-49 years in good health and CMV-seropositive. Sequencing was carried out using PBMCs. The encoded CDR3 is CASTLQGWGETQYF. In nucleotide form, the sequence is TGTGCCAGCACCCTTCAGGGTTGGGGAGAGACCCAGTACTTC.